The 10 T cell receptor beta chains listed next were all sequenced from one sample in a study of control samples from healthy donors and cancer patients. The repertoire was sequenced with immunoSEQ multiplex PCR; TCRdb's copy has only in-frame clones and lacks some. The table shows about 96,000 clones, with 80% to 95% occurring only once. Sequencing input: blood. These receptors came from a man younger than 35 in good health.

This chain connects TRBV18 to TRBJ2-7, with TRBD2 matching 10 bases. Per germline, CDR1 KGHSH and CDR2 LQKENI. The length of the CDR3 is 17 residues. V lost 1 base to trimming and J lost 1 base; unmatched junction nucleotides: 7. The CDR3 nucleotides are TGTGCCAGCTCACCACTTGGTAGCGGGGGGCCATCCTACGAGCAGTACTTC. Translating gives CASSPLGSGGPSYEQYF.

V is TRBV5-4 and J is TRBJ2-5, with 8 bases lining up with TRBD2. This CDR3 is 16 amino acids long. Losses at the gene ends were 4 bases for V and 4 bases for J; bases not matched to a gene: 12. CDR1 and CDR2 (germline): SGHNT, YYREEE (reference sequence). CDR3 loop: CASSPWRLAGGETQYF. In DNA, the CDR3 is TGTGCCAGCAGCCCTTGGCGGCTAGCGGGTGGAGAGACCCAGTACTTC.

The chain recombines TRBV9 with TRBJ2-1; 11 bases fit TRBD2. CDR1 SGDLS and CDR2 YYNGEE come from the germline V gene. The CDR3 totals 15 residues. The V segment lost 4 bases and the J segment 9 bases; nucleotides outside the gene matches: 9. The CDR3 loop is CASSLTSGVSSEQFF. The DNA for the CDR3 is TGTGCCAGCAGCTTGACTAGCGGGGTCTCCTCTGAGCAGTTCTTC.

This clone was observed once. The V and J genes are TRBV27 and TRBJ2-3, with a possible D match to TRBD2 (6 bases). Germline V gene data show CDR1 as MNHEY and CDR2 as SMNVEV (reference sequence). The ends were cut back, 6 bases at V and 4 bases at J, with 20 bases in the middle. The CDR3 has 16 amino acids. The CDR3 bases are TGTGCCAGCAGCTCACCACCGGGAGACGGAGCAGATACGCAGTATTTT. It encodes CASSSPPGDGADTQYF.

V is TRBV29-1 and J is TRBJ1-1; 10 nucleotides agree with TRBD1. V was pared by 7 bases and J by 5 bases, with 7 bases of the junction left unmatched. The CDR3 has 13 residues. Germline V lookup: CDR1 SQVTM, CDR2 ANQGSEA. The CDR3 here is CSAETGGWTEAFF. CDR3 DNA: TGCAGCGCCGAGACAGGGGGCTGGACTGAAGCTTTCTTT.

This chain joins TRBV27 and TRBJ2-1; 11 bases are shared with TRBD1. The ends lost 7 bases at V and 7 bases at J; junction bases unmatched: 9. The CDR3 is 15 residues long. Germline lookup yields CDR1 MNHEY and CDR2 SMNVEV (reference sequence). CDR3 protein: CASTTGTGGLNEQFF. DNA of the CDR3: TGTGCCAGCACTACCGGGACAGGGGGTTTGAATGAGCAGTTCTTC.

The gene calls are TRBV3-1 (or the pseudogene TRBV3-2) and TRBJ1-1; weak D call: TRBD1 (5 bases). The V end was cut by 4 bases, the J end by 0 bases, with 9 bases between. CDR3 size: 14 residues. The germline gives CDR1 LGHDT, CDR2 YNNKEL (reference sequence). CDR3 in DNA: TGTGCCAGCAGCCTGGGACTCCTGAACACTGAAGCTTTCTTT. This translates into CASSLGLLNTEAFF.

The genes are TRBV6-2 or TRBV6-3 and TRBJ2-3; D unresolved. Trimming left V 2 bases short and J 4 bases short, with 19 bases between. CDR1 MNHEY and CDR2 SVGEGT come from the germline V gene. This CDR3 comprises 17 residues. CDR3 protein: CASSYRPSDSPADTQYF. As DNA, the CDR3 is TGTGCCAGCAGTTACCGCCCCTCCGACTCCCCAGCAGATACGCAGTATTTT.

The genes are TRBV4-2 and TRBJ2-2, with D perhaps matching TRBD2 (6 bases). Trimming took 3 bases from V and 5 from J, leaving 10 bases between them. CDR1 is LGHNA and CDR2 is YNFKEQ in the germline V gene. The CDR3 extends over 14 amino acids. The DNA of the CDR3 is TGTGCCAGCAGCCAGGCGGGAAGAACCGGGGAGCTGTTTTTT. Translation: CASSQAGRTGELFF.

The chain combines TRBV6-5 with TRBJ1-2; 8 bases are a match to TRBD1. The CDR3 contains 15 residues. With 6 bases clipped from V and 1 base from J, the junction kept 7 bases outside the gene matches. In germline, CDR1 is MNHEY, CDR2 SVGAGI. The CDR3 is CASRTQTGVNYGYTF. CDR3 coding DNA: TGTGCCAGCAGAACCCAGACAGGGGTTAACTATGGCTACACCTTC.